The clone carrying this T cell receptor (beta chain) was detected only a few times. Its antigen is not identified. A CD8+CD4-CCR7+CD45RA+ gate was used to sort naive CD8 T cells. The source of the sample is a study of molecular identifiers for immune sequencing clone quantification. TCRdb recomputed calls from the PCR reads with MiXCR, one row per CDR3 protein. The sample yields about 510,000 distinct CDR3 sequences, 20% to 25% seen once. Study-level findings and limits: Spiked Jurkat TCR RNA equivalent to one cell reportedly surfaced among 900,000 to 1,000,000 naive cells. Clonotypes surpassing 20 RNA copies contained over 98% of effector molecules, versus under 1% in naive cells.

Germline V gene lookup returns CDR1 MNHEY and CDR2 SVGEGT. The ends lost 6 bases at V and 5 bases at J; junction bases unmatched: 13. The CDR3 covers 16 residues. The source is a human donor in good health. Some libraries in this study had Jurkat cell RNA spiked in. The sequenced material came from naive CD8+ T cells from blood, with Jurkat cell RNA spiked in. Subset indicated: FACS-sorted CD8+CD4-CCR7+CD45RA+ naive T cells. The rearrangement uses TRBV6-2 or TRBV6-3 and TRBJ2-3; 8 positions agree with TRBD2. The CDR3 DNA sequence: TGTGCCAGCAGCCGCCTCTTCCAGCGGGGGCTAGATACGCAGTATTTT. Its protein is CASSRLFQRGLDTQYF.